The sequence of this TCR beta chain was determined in a study of blood T cell repertoires in COVID-19. V was clipped by 11 bases and J by 0 bases, with 13 bases between them. CDR3 length: 13 residues. From germline, CDR1 is ENHRY and CDR2 SYGVKD. Some clones are missing from TCRdb's copy, which holds only in-frame ones; the method was immunoSEQ multiplex PCR. This table holds tens of thousands of clones, around 79% found once. This sequence was found in a man between 60 and 75 years old with acute or convalescent COVID-19. J is TRBJ1-1 and V is TRBV10-3; TRBD1 might be the D (6 bases). Input material: peripheral blood. The CDR3 loop is CASRQELNTEAFF. The CDR3 bases are TGTGCCTCTCGACAGGAATTGAACACTGAAGCTTTCTTT.